This entry concerns a single T cell receptor (beta chain). The antigen is unknown. The source of the sample is a study of T cell responses to AZD1222 COVID-19 vaccine. Overall study findings and caveats: Clonal diversity was possibly underestimated, and the donors were mostly white British, with more females. Spike-specific TCR repertoires showed rising breadth and depth after two AZD1222 doses.

This CDR3 spans 13 amino acids. CDR1 is MNHNS, CDR2 SASEGT, per germline. V was cut by 5 bases and J by 2 bases, with 10 bases left in between. The method was immunoSEQ multiplex PCR; TCRdb's version includes in-frame clones alone and lacks a portion of them. The sample lists 150,000 to 200,000 clones; 85% to 95% were seen once. The sequence came from an adult in good health. The rearrangement joins TRBV6-1 to TRBJ2-7; D perhaps matches TRBD1 (5 bases). The source material was peripheral blood, sampled on day 0 of AZD1222 vaccination. The CDR3 coding sequence is TGTGCCAGCAGTTTATCAGGGACCTACGAGCAGTACTTC. This codes for CASSLSGTYEQYF.